The clone carrying this T cell receptor (beta chain) was observed at least ten times. The target antigen is unknown. This specimen comes from a study of T cells in Graves' hyperthyroidism and ophthalmopathy. V was clipped by 6 bases and J by 4 bases; unmatched bases: 5. This CDR3 is 15 amino acids long. Germline V gene sequence: CDR1 MNHEY, CDR2 SMNVEV (reference sequence). Amplified regions were TCR beta CDR3 sequences from RNA transcripts. Using the HTBI primer set, a first-round RT-PCR was run on the TCR CDR3. Via MiXCR, TCRdb re-called the multiplex PCR reads, giving one row per CDR3 protein. Of fewer than 600,000 distinct CDR3 sequences listed, around 15% were seen once; the top ten hold less than 20%. Diagnoses rested on clinical symptoms, serum thyroxine and TRAb, thyroid ultrasound and orbital computed tomography. Study results and limitations: Clonotypes that were expanded in thyroid above 0.001 mostly appeared in blood too. A model of 13 V-J features distinguished ophthalmopathy from stable hyperthyroidism.

This chain uses TRBV27 with TRBJ2-2, with 10 positions matching TRBD2. The receptor's source is a woman aged 18-30 years with Graves' hyperthyroidism. The sequenced material came from blood. In DNA form, the CDR3 reads TGTGCCAGCAGCGAGGCTAGCGGGGGCACCGGGGAGCTGTTTTTT. This sequence encodes CASSEASGGTGELFF.